This entry is about one T cell receptor (beta chain). Its matching antigen is unknown. Amplification of TCR alpha and beta CDR3 regions from RNA used iRepertoire nested multiplex PCR. Using its own MiXCR run on the multiplex PCR reads, TCRdb lists one record per CDR3 protein. The sample carries about 380,000 distinct CDR3 sequences, around 45% recorded once. This sample was included in a study of glioma-infiltrating T cells. Study-wide results and limits: Gliomas, especially low-grade, showed above-expected tissue-blood divergence; non-neoplastic patients showed below.

CDR3 length: 17 amino acids. Germline V gives CDR1 SGHNT, CDR2 YYREEE (reference sequence). The V end lost 4 bases, the J end lost 9 bases, and 26 bases lay between the germline ends. This TCR was sampled from a human donor with low-grade glioma or glioblastoma, undergoing nonglioma brain surgery, or in good health (not recorded which). The chain employs TRBV5-4 and TRBJ2-1; D is ambiguous. Sequenced sample: glioma tissue, nonneoplastic brain tissue, or PBMCs (not recorded which). The CDR3 DNA sequence: TGTGCCAGCAGCGCGACCGAGGAAACGAGAAGAGTGGGTGAGCAGTTCTTC. Translation: CASSATEETRRVGEQFF.